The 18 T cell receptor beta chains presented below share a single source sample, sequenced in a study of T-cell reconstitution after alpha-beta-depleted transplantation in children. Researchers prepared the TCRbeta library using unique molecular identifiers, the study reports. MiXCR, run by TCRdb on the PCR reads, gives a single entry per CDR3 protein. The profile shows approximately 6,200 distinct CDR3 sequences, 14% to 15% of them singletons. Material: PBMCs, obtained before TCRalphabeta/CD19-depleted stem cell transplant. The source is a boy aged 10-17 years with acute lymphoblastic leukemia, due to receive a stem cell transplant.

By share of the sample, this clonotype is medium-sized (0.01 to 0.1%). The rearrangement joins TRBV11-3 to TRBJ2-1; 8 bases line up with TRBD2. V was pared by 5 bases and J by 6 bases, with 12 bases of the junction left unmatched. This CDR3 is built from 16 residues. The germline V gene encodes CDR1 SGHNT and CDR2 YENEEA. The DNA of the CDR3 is TGTGCCAGCAGCATCGGGGGGGCGGGACCCCTCAATGAGCAGTTCTTC. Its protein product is CASSIGGAGPLNEQFF.

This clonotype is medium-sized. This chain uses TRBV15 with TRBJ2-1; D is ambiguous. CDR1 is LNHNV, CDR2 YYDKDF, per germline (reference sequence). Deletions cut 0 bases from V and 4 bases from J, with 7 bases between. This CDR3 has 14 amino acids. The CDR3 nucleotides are TGTGCCACCAGCAGAGATATAGGGTACAATGAGCAGTTCTTC. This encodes CATSRDIGYNEQFF.

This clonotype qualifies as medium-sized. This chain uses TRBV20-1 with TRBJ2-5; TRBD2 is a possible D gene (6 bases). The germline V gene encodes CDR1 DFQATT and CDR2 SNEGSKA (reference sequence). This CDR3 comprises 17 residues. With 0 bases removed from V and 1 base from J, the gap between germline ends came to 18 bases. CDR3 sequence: CSARDADQAGAQETQYF. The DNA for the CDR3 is TGCAGTGCTAGAGATGCGGACCAAGCGGGCGCCCAAGAGACCCAGTACTTC.

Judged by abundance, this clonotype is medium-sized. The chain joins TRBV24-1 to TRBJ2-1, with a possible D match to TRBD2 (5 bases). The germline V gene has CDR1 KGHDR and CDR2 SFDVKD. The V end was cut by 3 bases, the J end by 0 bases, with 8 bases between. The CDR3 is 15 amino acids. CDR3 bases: TGTGCCACCAGTGATGTAGGGAGCTCCTACAATGAGCAGTTCTTC. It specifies CATSDVGSSYNEQFF.

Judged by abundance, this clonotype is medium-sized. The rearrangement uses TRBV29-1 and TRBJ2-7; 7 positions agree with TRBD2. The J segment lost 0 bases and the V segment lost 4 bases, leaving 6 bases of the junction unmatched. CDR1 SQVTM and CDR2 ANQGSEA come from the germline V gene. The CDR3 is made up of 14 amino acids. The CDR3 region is CSVGEGPTSYEQYF. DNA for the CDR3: TGCAGCGTTGGGGAGGGACCAACCTCCTACGAGCAGTACTTC.

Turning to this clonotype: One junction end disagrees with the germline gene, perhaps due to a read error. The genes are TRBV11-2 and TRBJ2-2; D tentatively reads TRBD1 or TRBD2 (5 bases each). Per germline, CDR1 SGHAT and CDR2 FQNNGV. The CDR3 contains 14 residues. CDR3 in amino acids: CASSSIKGHGELFF. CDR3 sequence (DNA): TGTGCCAGCAGCTCAATAAAGGGGCACGGGGAACTGTTTTTT.

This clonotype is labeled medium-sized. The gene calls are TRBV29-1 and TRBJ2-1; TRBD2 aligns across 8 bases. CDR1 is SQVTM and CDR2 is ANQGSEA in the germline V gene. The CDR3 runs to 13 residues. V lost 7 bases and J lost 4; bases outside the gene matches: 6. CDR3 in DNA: TGCAGCGGCCACGGGGGGGTATACAATGAGCAGTTCTTC. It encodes CSGHGGVYNEQFF.

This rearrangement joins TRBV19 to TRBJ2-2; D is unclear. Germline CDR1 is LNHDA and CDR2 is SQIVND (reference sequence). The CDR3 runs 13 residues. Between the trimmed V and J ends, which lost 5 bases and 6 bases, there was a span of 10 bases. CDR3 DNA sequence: TGTGCCAGTAGTTACGCTTTGGCCGGGGAGCTGTTTTTT. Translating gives CASSYALAGELFF.

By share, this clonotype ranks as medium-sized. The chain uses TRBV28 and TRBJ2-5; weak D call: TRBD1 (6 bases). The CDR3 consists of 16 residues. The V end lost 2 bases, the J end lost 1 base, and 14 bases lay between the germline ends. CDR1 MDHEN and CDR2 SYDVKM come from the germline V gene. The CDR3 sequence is CASSLRARGPQETQYF. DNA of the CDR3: TGTGCCAGCAGTTTAAGGGCCAGGGGCCCCCAAGAGACCCAGTACTTC.

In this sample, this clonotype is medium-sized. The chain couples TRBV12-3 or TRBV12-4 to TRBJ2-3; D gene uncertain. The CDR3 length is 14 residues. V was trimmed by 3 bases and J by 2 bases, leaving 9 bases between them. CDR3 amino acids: CASSFAGPTDTQYF. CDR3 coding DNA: TGTGCCAGCAGTTTCGCTGGGCCCACAGATACGCAGTATTTT.

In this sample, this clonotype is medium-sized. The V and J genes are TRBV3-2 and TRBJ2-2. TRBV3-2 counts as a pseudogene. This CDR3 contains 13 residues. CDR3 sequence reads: CASSGLNTGELFF. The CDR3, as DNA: TGTGCCAGCAGCGGGCTTAACACCGGGGAGCTGTTTTTT.

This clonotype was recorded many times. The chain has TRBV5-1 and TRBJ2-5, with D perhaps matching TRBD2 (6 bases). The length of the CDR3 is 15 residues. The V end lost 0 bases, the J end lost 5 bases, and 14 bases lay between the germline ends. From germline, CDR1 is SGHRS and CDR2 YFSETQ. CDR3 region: CASSLGRPAGETQYF. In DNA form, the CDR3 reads TGCGCCAGCAGCTTGGGACGGCCCGCGGGGGAGACCCAGTACTTC.

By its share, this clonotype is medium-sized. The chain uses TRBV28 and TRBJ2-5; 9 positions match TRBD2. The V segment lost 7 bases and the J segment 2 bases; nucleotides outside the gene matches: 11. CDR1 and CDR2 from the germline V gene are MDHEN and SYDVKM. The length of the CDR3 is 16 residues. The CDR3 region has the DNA TGTGCCAGCACAACTCCTAGCGGGACTCTTCAAGAGACCCAGTACTTC. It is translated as CASTTPSGTLQETQYF.

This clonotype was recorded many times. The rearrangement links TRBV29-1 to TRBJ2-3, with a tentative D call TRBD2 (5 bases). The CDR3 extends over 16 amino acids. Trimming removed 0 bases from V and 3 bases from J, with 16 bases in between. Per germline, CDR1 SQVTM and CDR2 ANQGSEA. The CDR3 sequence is CSVEDGGVRLTDTQYF. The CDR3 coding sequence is TGCAGCGTTGAAGACGGAGGAGTCCGGTTGACAGATACGCAGTATTTT.

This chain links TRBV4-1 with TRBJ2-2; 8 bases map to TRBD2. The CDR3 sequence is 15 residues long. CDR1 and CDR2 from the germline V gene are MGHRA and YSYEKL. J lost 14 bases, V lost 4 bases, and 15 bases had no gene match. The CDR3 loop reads CASSPISGNTGGLFF. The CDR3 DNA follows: TGCGCCAGCAGCCCCATTAGCGGGAACACCGGGGGTCTGTTTTTT.

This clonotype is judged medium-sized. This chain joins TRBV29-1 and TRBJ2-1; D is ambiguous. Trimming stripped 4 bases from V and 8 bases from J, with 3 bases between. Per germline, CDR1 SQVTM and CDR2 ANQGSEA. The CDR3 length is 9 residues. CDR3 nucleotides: TGCAGCGTTGGGGATGAGCAGTTCTTC. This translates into CSVGDEQFF.

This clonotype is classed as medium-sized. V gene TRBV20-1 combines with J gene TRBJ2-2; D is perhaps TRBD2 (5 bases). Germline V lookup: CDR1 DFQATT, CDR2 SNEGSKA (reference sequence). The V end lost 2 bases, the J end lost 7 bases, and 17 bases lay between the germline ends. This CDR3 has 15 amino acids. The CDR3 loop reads CSARRSLASIGELFF. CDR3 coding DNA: TGCAGTGCTAGACGATCTCTAGCTTCAATCGGGGAGCTGTTTTTT.

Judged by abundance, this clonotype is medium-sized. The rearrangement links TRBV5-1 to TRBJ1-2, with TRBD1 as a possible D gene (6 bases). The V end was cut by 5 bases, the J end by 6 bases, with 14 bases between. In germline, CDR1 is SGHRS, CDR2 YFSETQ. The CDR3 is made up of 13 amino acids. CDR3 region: CASRQTGTDGYTF. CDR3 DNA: TGCGCCAGCAGGCAAACAGGGACGGATGGCTACACCTTC.